These T cell receptor beta chains were read from a single sample in a study of type 1 and type 2 diabetes patients. One entry per CDR3 protein, called by TCRdb with MiXCR from the multiplex PCR reads. Of fewer than 300,000 distinct CDR3 sequences listed, around 50% are singletons. The sequencing input was peripheral blood mononuclear cells (PBMCs). These receptors all come from a young man with type 2 diabetes. CDR3s include the opening cysteine and the closing phenylalanine or tryptophan. Each record gives: D gene, clone size, J gene, V gene, CDR3 DNA, CDR3 protein. The D gene is left open where the match is weak. Not all rows give a size; the values are once, few, many and, for expanded clones, a class.

.	few	TRBJ2-4	TRBV10-3	TGTGCCATCAGTGCGGGTAGGGCTCAGTACTTC	CAISAGRAQYF
TRBD2	few	TRBJ2-7	TRBV29-1	TGCAGCGTTCGGGGAGGGAGCTACGAGCAGTACTTC	CSVRGGSYEQYF
TRBD1	.	TRBJ1-1	TRBV19	TGTGCCACCCTGACAGGGGAGGACGGAATGAACACTGAAGCTTTCTTT	CATLTGEDGMNTEAFF
.	.	TRBJ1-1	TRBV11-2	TGTGCCAGCAGCTCCACAACGGCGCGGGGCACTGAAGCTTTCTTT	CASSSTTARGTEAFF
.	once	TRBJ1-2	TRBV7-2	TGTGCCAGCAGTCGACCGGAAGACTGGGGCTATGGCTACACCTTC	CASSRPEDWGYGYTF
.	.	TRBJ2-5	TRBV6-6	TGTGCCAGCAGTGAAGGAGGTTCAGGGGCAGAGACCCAGTACTTC	CASSEGGSGAETQYF
TRBD1	.	TRBJ1-1	TRBV19	TGTGCCAGTAGCTCGGGGGCAGGGGGCAGGTTGAACACTGAAGCTTTCTTT	CASSSGAGGRLNTEAFF
.	.	TRBJ2-5	TRBV27	TGTGCCAGCAGGCCATCAGGGAGTGAAGAGACCCAGTACTTC	CASRPSGSEETQYF
TRBD2	.	TRBJ2-7	TRBV29-1	TGCAGCGTGACCGATAGCGGGAGTGGCCCCTACGAGCAGTACTTC	CSVTDSGSGPYEQYF
TRBD2	once	TRBJ2-5	TRBV27	TGTGCCAGCAGTCCTCGACTAGCGGGGGGTAGACAAGAGACCCAGTACTTC	CASSPRLAGGRQETQYF
.	few	TRBJ2-7	TRBV19	TGTGCCAGTAGTATAGCTGGGGCAGCCTACTCCTACGAGCAGTACTTC	CASSIAGAAYSYEQYF
.	few	TRBJ2-2	TRBV9	TGTGCCAGCAGCGTGAACCAGTACACCGGGGAGCTGTTTTTT	CASSVNQYTGELFF
TRBD1	.	TRBJ2-2	TRBV30	TGTGCCCGGAGTTTCCACGGACAGGGTGGAACCGGGGAGCTGTTTTTT	CARSFHGQGGTGELFF
.	.	TRBJ2-2	TRBV10-3	TGTGCCATCAGAAACCGGGACTGGAACACCGGGGAGCTGTTTTTT	CAIRNRDWNTGELFF
.	.	TRBJ1-2	TRBV30	TGTGCCTGTCGGACTTCGAACAGAGGCTATGGCTACACCTTC	CACRTSNRGYGYTF
.	.	TRBJ2-7	TRBV10-3	TGTGCCATCAGTGAGTCCTCGGCGGCCGCCCGCTACGAGCAGTACTTC	CAISESSAAARYEQYF
.	few	TRBJ2-3	TRBV5-1	TGCGCCAGCAGCCTTGGAGGAGGAGCGTCAGATACGCAGTATTTT	CASSLGGGASDTQYF
.	.	TRBJ2-4	TRBV30	TGTGCCTGGAACGGGCAGCCGGGCCTAGCCAAAAACATTCAGTACTTC	CAWNGQPGLAKNIQYF
TRBD2	.	TRBJ2-7	TRBV7-8	TGTGCCAGCAGCCAAGTTGCACTAGCGGGCTCCTACGAGCAGTACTTC	CASSQVALAGSYEQYF
.	few	TRBJ1-2	TRBV4-3	TGCGCCAGCAGCCAAGAAATATCCGGCTATGGCTACACCTTC	CASSQEISGYGYTF
TRBD1	.	TRBJ2-7	TRBV9	TGTGCCAGCAGCCAGGACAGGGACTACGAGCAGTACTTC	CASSQDRDYEQYF
.	.	TRBJ1-2	TRBV20-1	TGCAGTGCGAGCCCCGCGGGGGAAGGCTACACCTTC	CSASPAGEGYTF
TRBD2	.	TRBJ2-3	TRBV5-1	TGCGCCAGCAGCTTGGCAGCGGGAGGTCGCACAGATACGCAGTATTTT	CASSLAAGGRTDTQYF
TRBD1	.	TRBJ1-4	TRBV2	TGTGCCAGCAGGCGCGACAGGGAGAGGGGTGAAAAACTGTTTTTT	CASRRDRERGEKLFF
TRBD1	few	TRBJ1-1	TRBV20-1	TGCAGTGCTTCCACAGGGGACACTGAAGCTTTCTTT	CSASTGDTEAFF
TRBD1	.	TRBJ1-2	TRBV14	TGCGCCAGCAGTAAACAGGGGGACTATGGCTACACCTTC	CASSKQGDYGYTF
TRBD2	.	TRBJ2-7	TRBV25-1	TGTGCCAGCAGTTTCAGGGGCGGACTAGCGGCACACGAGCAGTACTTC	CASSFRGGLAAHEQYF
TRBD2	.	TRBJ2-7	TRBV6-5	TGTGCCTCCGCGTCTACTAGCGGGGGGGGGTACGAGCAGTACTTC	CASASTSGGGYEQYF
TRBD1	.	TRBJ1-5	TRBV12-3/TRBV12-4	TGTGCCAGCAGCGCAGGGGGCTTAGGCAATCAGCCCCAGCATTTT	CASSAGGLGNQPQHF
TRBD1	few	TRBJ2-7	TRBV14	TGTGCCAGCAGTCATCTGGACAGGTCCTACGAGCAGTACTTC	CASSHLDRSYEQYF
.	.	TRBJ2-3	TRBV7-2	TGTGCCAGCAGCTTACCTAGGGGCACAGATACGCAGTATTTT	CASSLPRGTDTQYF
.	once	TRBJ2-3	TRBV20-1	TGCAGTGCTACCCTGGGGTTAGATACGCAGTATTTT	CSATLGLDTQYF
.	once	TRBJ2-7	TRBV27	TGTGCCAGCAGTACTACTCGGTTGGGCGAGCAGTACTTC	CASSTTRLGEQYF
.	.	TRBJ2-6	TRBV6-6	TGTGCCAGCAACCCCACCAGGGGGGGGAGCTCTGGGGCCAACGTCCTGACTTTC	CASNPTRGGSSGANVLTF
.	.	TRBJ2-7	TRBV19	TGTGCCAGTAGCGCTGGGGTCACAACCTACGAGCAGTACTTC	CASSAGVTTYEQYF